The T cell receptor beta chain described here comes from a study of regulatory T cells in long-lasting Graves disease. In building TCR beta libraries, iRepertoire HTBI primers were used together with Arm-PCR of CDR3 regions. TCRdb ran MiXCR on the multiplex PCR reads and lists one entry per CDR3 protein. Of under 450,000 distinct CDR3 sequences in the sample, approximately 10% were seen once. The CDR3 totals 16 residues. Looked up from germline, CDR1 is SGDLS and CDR2 is YYNGEE. Trimming at V came to 0 bases and at J to 7 bases, leaving 7 bases not matched to a gene. Time point here: newly diagnosed GD, antithyroid drugs for less than 3 months. RNA from PBMCs was the source of the TCR library. Findings and caveats of the study: Persistent patients had a count of shared public clonotypes (approximately 3,000) that exceeded that of new patients (around 970). Favoring TRBV28, TRBJ1-2 and TRBJ2-5 was a feature seen in persistent disease.

As concerns this clonotype: Its target is not known.

This same sample was also taken into another study, of T cells in Graves' hyperthyroidism and ophthalmopathy. This second report adds: Using the HTBI primer set, a first-round RT-PCR was run on the TCR CDR3. In blood, most of the thyroid clonotypes expanded above 0.001 were also present.

Sequences were derived from peripheral blood mononuclear cells (PBMCs), sampled at new diagnosis, from a patient treated with antithyroid drugs. The origin of this receptor is a woman younger than 35 with Graves disease. This chain connects TRBV9 to TRBJ2-1, with TRBD2 identical over 10 bases. DNA of the CDR3: TGTGCCAGCAGCGTAGATGGCAGCGGGAGGGGGAATGAGCAGTTCTTC. It yields the protein CASSVDGSGRGNEQFF.